The source of this T cell receptor (beta chain) is a study of a mutant IDH1 vaccine in newly diagnosed glioma. About the study: Onset of vaccination occurred 4-6 weeks following radiotherapy alone, or with temozolomide cycles. Of the patients given treatment, 62.5% were male and approximately 40% were female, and a mean age of approximately 37 years was recorded.

This CDR3 contains 15 residues. Germline CDR1 ENHRY, CDR2 SYGVKD. Losses at the gene ends were 2 bases for V and 0 bases for J; bases not matched to a gene: 3. Whole-study results and caveats: Among all patients, vaccine-induced immune responses occurred in 85% to 95%.

Points on this clone: Its antigen is as yet unknown.

The time point was: week 47, end of study. Doses consisted of 300 ug of mutant IDH1 20-mer peptide each, paired with topical imiquimod. Patients came in for eight vaccinations, in weeks 1, 3, 5, 7, 11, 15, 19 and 23. Sequencing used immunoSEQ multiplex PCR; TCRdb keeps in-frame clones, though not all of them. The sample consists of fewer than 25,000 clones, 84% of them appearing once. The TCR originated in a man aged 40-55 years with glioma. Sample: PBMCs, taken from a glioma patient whose treatment included an IDH1 peptide vaccine. V gene TRBV10-3 combines with J gene TRBJ1-1; 7 bases map to TRBD1. Written as DNA, the CDR3 is TGTGCCATCAGTGAGCCGGGACAGCTGAACACTGAAGCTTTCTTT. This encodes CAISEPGQLNTEAFF.